Listed below are T cell receptor beta chains from one sample, sequenced in a study of T cell responses to AZD1222 COVID-19 vaccine. Clones were sequenced by immunoSEQ multiplex PCR, and TCRdb holds only the in-frame ones, with some missing. The top ten hold over 1.5% of the sample, which has some 180,000 clones, roughly 89% seen once. The input for sequencing was peripheral blood, taken on day 0 of AZD1222 vaccination. The receptors originated from an adult in good health. CDR3s include the opening cysteine and the closing phenylalanine or tryptophan.

V: TRBV7-9
J: TRBJ1-2
CDR3: CASSADYGYTF

V: TRBV4-1
J: TRBJ1-2
CDR3: CASSQGDREPSYGYTF

V: TRBV10-3
J: TRBJ1-6
CDR3: CAISSETANSPLHF

V: TRBV5-4
J: TRBJ2-5
CDR3: CASSLRTGAVETQYF

V: TRBV21-1
J: TRBJ2-3
CDR3: CASSNRGLAGVYF

V: TRBV4-3
J: TRBJ2-3
CDR3: CASSQDRVAGGLDTQYF

V: TRBV19
J: TRBJ1-2
CDR3: CASATGDYGYTF

V: TRBV7-9
J: TRBJ1-2
CDR3: CASSSSPGRSYGYTF

V: TRBV10-3
J: TRBJ2-7
CDR3: CAIRDLGLKYEQYF

V: TRBV19
J: TRBJ2-1
CDR3: CASSIAAAGYNEQFF

V: TRBV7-8
J: TRBJ1-2
CDR3: CASSRGQGNYGYTF